This entry features one T cell receptor (beta chain) sequence. Germline-derived CDR1 and CDR2 are SNHLY and FYNNEI. This CDR3 comprises 17 residues. The V end lost 3 bases, the J end lost 2 bases, and 19 bases lay between the germline ends. The sample comes from a study of T cell responses to AZD1222 COVID-19 vaccine. Profiling relied on immunoSEQ multiplex PCR, and the TCRdb table lists in-frame clones only, not all of them. This table holds 65,000 to 85,000 clones, 80% found once. This specimen consisted of peripheral blood, obtained 28 days after the second AZD1222 dose. The receptor's source is an adult who received the AZD1222 COVID-19 vaccine. V is TRBV2 and J is TRBJ2-5; D unresolved. The CDR3 loop reads CASSDLRDPRIQETQYF. CDR3 DNA: TGTGCCAGCAGTGATCTTAGAGACCCGCGAATTCAAGAGACCCAGTACTTC.